This TCR beta chain was recorded in a study of blood T cell repertoires in COVID-19. On the study more broadly: Sample material is recorded as cDNA or gDNA derived from T cells, B-cell-depleted T cells, or PBMCs.

Germline loops: CDR1 SGDLS, CDR2 YYNGEE. This CDR3 comprises 18 residues. J was trimmed by 0 bases and V by 4 bases; bases with no gene match: 13. Assay used: immunoSEQ multiplex PCR; TCRdb lists only in-frame clones, some missing. Seen here are over 90,000 clones, approximately 86% observed once, and the top ten hold about 3.2%. The sequence was collected from a human donor in a cohort sampled during active COVID-19. The chain couples TRBV9 to TRBJ1-3; TRBD1 matches 7 bases. The specimen sequenced was peripheral blood. For the CDR3, the DNA is TGTGCCAGCAGCCGGACCGGGACAGTCAGAAGCTCTGGAAACACCATATATTTT. It codes for CASSRTGTVRSSGNTIYF. The full variable domain, with the rest looked up from reference TRBV9 and TRBJ1-3, is DSGVTQTPKHLITATGQRVTLRCSPRSGDLSVYWYQQSLDQGLQFLIQYYNGEERAKGNILERFSAQQFPDLHSELNLSSLELGDSALYFCASSRTGTVRSSGNTIYFGEGSWLTVV.